These 2 T cell receptor beta chains originate from one sample sequenced in a study of identical twins. TCRdb reanalysed the 5' RACE reads using MiXCR and keeps one entry per CDR3 protein. The sample has about 660,000 distinct CDR3 sequences; over 8.5% are singletons. This sample also appeared in a second study, on yellow fever vaccine responses in identical twins.

The specimen sequenced was PBMCs. These receptors were collected from a woman younger than 30 in good health.

Ten or more counts support this clonotype. The chain uses TRBV11-2 and TRBJ2-1; TRBD2 aligns across 9 bases. Germline CDR1 SGHAT, CDR2 FQNNGV. Losses at the gene ends were 0 bases for V and 7 bases for J; bases not matched to a gene: 16. This CDR3 is built from 19 residues. CDR3 sequence: CASSLDLWSGGGARNEQFF. The CDR3 DNA is TGTGCCAGCAGCTTAGATCTGTGGTCCGGCGGGGGGGCTCGGAATGAGCAGTTCTTC. The variable domain in full, completed from reference TRBV11-2 and TRBJ2-1, reads EAGVAQSPRYKIIEKRQSVAFWCNPISGHATLYWYQQILGQGPKLLIQFQNNGVVDDSQLPKDRFSAERLKGVDSTLKIQPAKLEDSAVYLCASSLDLWSGGGARNEQFFGPGTRLTVL.

This clonotype was seen more than once but under ten times. The chain combines TRBV27 with TRBJ2-7; no clear D gene. Germline CDR1 and CDR2: MNHEY and SMNVEV (reference sequence). The CDR3 consists of 14 residues. The V end was cut by 2 bases, the J end by 0 bases, with 8 bases between. The CDR3 DNA reads as TGTGCCAGCAGTTTAAACTGGGTCTCCTACGAGCAGTACTTC. This codes for CASSLNWVSYEQYF.